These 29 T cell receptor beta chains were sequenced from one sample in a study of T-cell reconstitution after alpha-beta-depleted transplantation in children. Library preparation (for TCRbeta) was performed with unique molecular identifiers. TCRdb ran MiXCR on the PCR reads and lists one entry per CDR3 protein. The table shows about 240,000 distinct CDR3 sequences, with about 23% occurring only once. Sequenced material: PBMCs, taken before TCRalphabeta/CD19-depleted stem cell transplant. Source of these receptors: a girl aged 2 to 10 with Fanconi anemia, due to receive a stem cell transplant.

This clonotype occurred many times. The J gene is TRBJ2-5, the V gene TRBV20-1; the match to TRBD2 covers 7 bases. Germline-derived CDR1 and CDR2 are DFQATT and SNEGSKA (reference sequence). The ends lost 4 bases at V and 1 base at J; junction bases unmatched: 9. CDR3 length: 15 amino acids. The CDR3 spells CSAIFSGRSQETQYF. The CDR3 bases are TGCAGTGCTATTTTCTCCGGGAGGTCCCAAGAGACCCAGTACTTC.

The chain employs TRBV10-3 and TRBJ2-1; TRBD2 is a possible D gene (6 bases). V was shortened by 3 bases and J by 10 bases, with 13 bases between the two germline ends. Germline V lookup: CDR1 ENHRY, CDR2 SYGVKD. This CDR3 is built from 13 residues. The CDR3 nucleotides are TGTGCCATCAGTGATATAAGGGAGGTCGAGCAGTTCTTC. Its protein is CAISDIREVEQFF.

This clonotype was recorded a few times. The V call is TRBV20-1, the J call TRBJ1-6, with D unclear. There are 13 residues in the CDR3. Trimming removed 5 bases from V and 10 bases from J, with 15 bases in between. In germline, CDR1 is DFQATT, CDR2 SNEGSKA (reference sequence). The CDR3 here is CSAPLDSWSPLHF. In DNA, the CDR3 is TGCAGTGCTCCCCTGGATAGCTGGTCACCCCTCCACTTT.

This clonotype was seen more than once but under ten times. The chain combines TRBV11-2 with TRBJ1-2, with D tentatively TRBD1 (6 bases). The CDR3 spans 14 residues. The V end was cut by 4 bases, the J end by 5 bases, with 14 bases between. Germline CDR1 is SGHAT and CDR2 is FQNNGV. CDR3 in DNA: TGTGCCAGCAGCTCCCCCGACAGGAGGTATGGCTACACCTTC. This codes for CASSSPDRRYGYTF.

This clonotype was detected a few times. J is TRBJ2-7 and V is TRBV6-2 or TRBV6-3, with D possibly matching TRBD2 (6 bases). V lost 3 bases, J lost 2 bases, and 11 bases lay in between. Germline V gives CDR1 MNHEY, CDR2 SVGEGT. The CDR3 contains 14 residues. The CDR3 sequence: CASSYGGLPYEQYF. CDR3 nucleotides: TGTGCCAGCAGTTATGGGGGACTTCCCTACGAGCAGTACTTC.

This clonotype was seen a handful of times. DNA for the CDR3: TGTGCCAGCAGTAAGACAGGGGAAGCTTTCTTT. As protein: CASSKTGEAFF. The V call is TRBV28, the J call TRBJ1-1; 7 bases map to TRBD1. The CDR3 consists of 11 residues. CDR1 and CDR2 (germline): MDHEN, SYDVKM. V shed 5 bases and J 8 bases; nucleotides not matched to a gene: 2.

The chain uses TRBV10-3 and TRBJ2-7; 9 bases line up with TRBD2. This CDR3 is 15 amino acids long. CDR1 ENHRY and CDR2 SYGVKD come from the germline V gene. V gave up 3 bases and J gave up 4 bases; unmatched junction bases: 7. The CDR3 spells CAISDRPTSGYEQYF. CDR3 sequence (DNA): TGTGCCATCAGTGATCGTCCGACTAGCGGATACGAGCAGTACTTC.

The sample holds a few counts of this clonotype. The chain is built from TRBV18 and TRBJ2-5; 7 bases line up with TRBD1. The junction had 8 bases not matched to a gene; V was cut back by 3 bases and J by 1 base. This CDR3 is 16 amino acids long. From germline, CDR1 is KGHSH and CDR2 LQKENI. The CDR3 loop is CASSPTGNLPQETQYF. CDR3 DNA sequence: TGTGCCAGCTCACCGACAGGGAACCTACCCCAAGAGACCCAGTACTTC.

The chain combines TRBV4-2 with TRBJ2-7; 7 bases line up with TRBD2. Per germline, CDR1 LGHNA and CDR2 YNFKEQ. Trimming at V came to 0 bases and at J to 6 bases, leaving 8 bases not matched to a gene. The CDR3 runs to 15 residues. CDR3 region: CASSQDFGGSGEQYF. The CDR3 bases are TGTGCCAGCAGCCAAGATTTTGGCGGGAGCGGCGAGCAGTACTTC.

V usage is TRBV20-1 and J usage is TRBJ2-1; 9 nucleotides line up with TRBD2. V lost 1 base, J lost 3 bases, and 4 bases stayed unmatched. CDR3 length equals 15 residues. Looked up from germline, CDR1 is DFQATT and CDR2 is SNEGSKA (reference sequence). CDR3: CSARALAGDYNEQFF. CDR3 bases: TGCAGTGCTAGAGCCTTAGCGGGGGACTACAATGAGCAGTTCTTC.

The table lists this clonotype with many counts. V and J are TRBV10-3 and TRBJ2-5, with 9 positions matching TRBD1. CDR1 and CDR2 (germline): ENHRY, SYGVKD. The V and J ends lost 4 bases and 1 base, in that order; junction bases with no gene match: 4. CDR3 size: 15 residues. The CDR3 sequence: CAISGGQGGQETQYF. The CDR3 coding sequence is TGTGCCATCAGTGGGGGACAGGGTGGCCAAGAGACCCAGTACTTC.

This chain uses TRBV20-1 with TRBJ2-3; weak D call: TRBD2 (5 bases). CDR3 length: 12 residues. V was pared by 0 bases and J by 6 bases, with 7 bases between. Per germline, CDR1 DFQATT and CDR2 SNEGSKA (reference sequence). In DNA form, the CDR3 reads TGCAGTGCTAGAGATTCGGGGGATACGCAGTATTTT. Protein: CSARDSGDTQYF.

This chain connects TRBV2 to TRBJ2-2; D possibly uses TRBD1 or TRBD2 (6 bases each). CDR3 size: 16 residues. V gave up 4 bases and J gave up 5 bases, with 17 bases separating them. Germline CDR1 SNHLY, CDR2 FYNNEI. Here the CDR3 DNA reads TGTGCCAGCAGTGCGGAGGGGGTCCCAATAACCGGGGAGCTGTTTTTT. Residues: CASSAEGVPITGELFF.

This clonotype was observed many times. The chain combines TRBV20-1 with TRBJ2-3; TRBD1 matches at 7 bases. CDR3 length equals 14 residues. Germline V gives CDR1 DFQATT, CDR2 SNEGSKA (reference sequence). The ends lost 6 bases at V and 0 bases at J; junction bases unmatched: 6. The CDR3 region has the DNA TGCAGTGCGCCGGACAGGACTAGCACAGATACGCAGTATTTT. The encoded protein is CSAPDRTSTDTQYF.

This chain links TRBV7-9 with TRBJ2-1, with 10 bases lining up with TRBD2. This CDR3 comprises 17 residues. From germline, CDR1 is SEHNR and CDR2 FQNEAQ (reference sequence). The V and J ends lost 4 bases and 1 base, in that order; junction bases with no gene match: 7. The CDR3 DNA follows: TGTGCCAGCAGCTCAAGCGGGAGGGCCGAGTCCTACAATGAGCAGTTCTTC. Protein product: CASSSSGRAESYNEQFF. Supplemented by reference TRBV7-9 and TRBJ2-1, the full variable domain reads DTGVSQNPRHKITKRGQNVTFRCDPISEHNRLYWYRQTLGQGPEFLTYFQNEAQLEKSRLLSDRFSAERPKGSFSTLEIQRTEQGDSAMYLCASSSSGRAESYNEQFFGPGTRLTVL.

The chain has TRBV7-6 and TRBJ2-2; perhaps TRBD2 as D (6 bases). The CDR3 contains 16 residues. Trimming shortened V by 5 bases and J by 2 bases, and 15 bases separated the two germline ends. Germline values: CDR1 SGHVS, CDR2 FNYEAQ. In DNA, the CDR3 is TGTGCCAGCAGCCGTTTACCTAGCGCCAACACCGGGGAGCTGTTTTTT. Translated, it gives CASSRLPSANTGELFF.

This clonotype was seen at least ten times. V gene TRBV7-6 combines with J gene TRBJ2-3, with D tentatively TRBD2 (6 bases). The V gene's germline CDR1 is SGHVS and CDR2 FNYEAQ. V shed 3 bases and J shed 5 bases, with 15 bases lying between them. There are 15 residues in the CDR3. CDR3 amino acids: CASSLSSRGRDTQYF. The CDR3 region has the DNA TGTGCCAGCAGCTTGTCTTCTCGGGGGAGAGATACGCAGTATTTT. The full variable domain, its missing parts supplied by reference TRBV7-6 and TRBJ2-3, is GAGVSQSPRYKVTKRGQDVALRCDPISGHVSLYWYRQALGQGPEFLTYFNYEAQQDKSGLPNDRFSAERPEGSISTLTIQRTEQRDSAMYRCASSLSSRGRDTQYFGPGTRLTVL.

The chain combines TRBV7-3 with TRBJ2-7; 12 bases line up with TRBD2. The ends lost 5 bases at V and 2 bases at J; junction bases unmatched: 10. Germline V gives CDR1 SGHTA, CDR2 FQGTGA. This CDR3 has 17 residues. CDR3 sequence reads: CASSPRGASGRAYEQYF. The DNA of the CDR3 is TGTGCCAGCAGCCCCCGAGGGGCTAGCGGGAGGGCCTACGAGCAGTACTTC. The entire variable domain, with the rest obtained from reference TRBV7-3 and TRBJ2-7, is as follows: GAGVSQTPSNKVTEKGKYVELRCDPISGHTALYWYRQSLGQGPEFLIYFQGTGAADDSGLPNDRFFAVRPEGSVSTLKIQRTERGDSAVYLCASSPRGASGRAYEQYFGPGTRLTVT.

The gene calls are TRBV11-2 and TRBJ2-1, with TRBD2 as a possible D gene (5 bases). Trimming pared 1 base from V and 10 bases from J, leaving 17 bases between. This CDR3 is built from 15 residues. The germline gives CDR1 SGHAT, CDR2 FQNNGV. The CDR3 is CASSLVGKFGVEQFF. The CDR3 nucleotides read TGTGCCAGCAGCTTAGTCGGGAAATTCGGTGTGGAGCAGTTCTTC.

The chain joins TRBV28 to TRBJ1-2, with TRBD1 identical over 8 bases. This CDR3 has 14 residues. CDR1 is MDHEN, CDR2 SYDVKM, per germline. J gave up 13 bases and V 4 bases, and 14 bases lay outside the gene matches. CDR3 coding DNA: TGTGCCAGCAGTTCTTGGACAGGGAAGACTGACTCCACCTTC. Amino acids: CASSSWTGKTDSTF.

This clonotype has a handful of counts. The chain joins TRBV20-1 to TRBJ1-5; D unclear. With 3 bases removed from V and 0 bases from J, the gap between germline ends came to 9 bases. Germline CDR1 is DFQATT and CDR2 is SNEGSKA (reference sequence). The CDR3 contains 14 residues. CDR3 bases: TGCAGTGCTAGTCCGGGTCATAGCAATCAGCCCCAGCATTTT. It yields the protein CSASPGHSNQPQHF.

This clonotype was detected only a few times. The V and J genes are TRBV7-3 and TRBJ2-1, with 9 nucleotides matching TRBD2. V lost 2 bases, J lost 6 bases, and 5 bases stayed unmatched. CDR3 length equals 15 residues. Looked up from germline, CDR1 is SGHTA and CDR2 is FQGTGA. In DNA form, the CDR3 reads TGTGCCAGCAGCTTAGAACTAGCGGGTTTCAATGAGCAGTTCTTC. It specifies CASSLELAGFNEQFF.

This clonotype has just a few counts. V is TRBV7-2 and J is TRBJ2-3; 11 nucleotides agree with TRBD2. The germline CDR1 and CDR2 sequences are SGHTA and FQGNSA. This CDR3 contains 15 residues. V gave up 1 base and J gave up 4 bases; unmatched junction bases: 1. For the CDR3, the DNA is TGTGCCAGCAGCTTAGTTAGCGGGGGGGCAGATACGCAGTATTTT. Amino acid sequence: CASSLVSGGADTQYF.

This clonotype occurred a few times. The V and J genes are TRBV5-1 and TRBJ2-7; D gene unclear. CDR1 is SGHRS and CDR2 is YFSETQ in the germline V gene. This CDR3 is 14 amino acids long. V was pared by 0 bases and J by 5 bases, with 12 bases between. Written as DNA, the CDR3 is TGCGCCAGCAGCTTGGCCCCAGTCGGTAACGAGCAGTACTTC. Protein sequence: CASSLAPVGNEQYF.

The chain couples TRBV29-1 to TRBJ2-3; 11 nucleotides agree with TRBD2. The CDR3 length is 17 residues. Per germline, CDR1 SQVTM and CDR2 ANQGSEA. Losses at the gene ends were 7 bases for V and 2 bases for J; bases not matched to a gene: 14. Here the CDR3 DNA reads TGCAGCGCTGCACCGGGACTAGCGGAATCTTACACAGATACGCAGTATTTT. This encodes CSAAPGLAESYTDTQYF.

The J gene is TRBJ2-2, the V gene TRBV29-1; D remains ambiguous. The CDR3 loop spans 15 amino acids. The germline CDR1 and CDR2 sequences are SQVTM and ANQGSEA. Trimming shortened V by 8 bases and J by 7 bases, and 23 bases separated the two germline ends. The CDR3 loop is CSPPQDRVINGELFF. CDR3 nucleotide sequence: TGCAGCCCGCCCCAGGATAGGGTAATCAACGGGGAGCTGTTTTTT.

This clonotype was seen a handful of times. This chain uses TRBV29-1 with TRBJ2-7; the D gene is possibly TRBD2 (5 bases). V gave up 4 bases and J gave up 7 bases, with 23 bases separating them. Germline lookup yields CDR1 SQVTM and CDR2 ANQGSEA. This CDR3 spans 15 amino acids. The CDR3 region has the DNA TGCAGCGTTGGGCGGAGAGGACGGGGTTTATGGGAGCAGTACTTC. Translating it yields CSVGRRGRGLWEQYF.

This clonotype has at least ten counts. CDR3 DNA: TGTGCCAGCAGCCTTGACAGGGCACACGATACGCAGTATTTT. Its protein is CASSLDRAHDTQYF. This sequence joins TRBV7-3 and TRBJ2-3, with TRBD1 matching 7 bases. From germline, CDR1 is SGHTA and CDR2 FQGTGA. V was clipped by 5 bases and J by 6 bases; unmatched bases: 8. This CDR3 region has 14 residues. Full variable domain (remainder filled in from reference TRBV7-3 and TRBJ2-3): GAGVSQTPSNKVTEKGKYVELRCDPISGHTALYWYRQSLGQGPEFLIYFQGTGAADDSGLPNDRFFAVRPEGSVSTLKIQRTERGDSAVYLCASSLDRAHDTQYFGPGTRLTVL.

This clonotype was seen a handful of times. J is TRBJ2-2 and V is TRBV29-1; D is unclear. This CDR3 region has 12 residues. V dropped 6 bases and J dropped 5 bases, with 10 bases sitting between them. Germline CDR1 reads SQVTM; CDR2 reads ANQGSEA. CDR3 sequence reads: CSVNHGTGELFF. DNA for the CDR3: TGCAGCGTCAACCACGGGACCGGGGAGCTGTTTTTT.